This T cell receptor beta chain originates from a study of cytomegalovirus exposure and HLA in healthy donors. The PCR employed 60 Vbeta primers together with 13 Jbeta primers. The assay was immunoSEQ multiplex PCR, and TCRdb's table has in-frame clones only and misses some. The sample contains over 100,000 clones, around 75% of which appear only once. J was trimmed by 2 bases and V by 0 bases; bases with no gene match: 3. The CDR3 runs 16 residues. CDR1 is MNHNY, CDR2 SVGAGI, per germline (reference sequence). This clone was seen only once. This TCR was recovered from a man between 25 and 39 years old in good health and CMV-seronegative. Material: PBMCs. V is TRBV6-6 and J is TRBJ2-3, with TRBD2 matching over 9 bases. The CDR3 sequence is CASSYSASGVTDTQYF. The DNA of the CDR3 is TGTGCCAGCAGTTACTCTGCTAGCGGGGTCACAGATACGCAGTATTTT.